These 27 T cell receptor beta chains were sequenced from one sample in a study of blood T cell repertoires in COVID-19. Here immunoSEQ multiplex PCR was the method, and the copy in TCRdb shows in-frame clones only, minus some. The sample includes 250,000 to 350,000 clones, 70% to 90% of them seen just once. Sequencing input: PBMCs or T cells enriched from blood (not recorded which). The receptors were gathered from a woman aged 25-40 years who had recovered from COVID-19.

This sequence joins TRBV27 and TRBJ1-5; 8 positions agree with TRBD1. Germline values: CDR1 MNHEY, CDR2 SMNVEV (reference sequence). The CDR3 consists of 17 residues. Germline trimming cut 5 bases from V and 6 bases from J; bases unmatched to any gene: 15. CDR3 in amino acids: CASSPDRALRVGQPQHF. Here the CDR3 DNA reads TGTGCCAGCAGTCCGGACAGGGCCCTACGGGTGGGTCAGCCCCAGCATTTT.

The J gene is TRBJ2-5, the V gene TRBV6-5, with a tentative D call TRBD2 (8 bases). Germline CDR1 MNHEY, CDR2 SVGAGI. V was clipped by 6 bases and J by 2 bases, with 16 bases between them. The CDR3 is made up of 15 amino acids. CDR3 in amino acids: CASSPREGAQETQYF. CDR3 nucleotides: TGTGCCAGCAGCCCCCGGGAGGGGGCGCAAGAGACCCAGTACTTC.

CDR3 in DNA: TGTGCCAGCAGCTCTACTAGCGGGACCGCAGAGACCCAGTACTTC. This encodes CASSSTSGTAETQYF. This rearrangement joins TRBV7-9 to TRBJ2-5; TRBD2 matches 10 bases. CDR3 size: 15 residues. CDR1 is SEHNR and CDR2 is FQNEAQ in the germline V gene (reference sequence). Losses at the gene ends were 4 bases for V and 4 bases for J; bases not matched to a gene: 6.

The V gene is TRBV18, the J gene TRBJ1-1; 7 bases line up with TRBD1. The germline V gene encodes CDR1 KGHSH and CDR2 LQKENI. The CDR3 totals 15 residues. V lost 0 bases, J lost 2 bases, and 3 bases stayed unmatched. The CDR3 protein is CASSPPHRGNTEAFF. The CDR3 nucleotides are TGTGCCAGCTCACCACCTCACAGGGGCAACACTGAAGCTTTCTTT. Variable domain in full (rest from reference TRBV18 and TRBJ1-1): NAGVMQNPRHLVRRRGQEARLRCSPMKGHSHVYWYRQLPEEGLKFMVYLQKENIIDESGMPKERFSAEFPKEGPSILRIQQVVRGDSAAYFCASSPPHRGNTEAFFGQGTRLTVV.

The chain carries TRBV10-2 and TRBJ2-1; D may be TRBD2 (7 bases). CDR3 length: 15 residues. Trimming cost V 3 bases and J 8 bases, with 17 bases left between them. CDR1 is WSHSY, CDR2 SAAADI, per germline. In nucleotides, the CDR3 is TGCGCCAGCAGTGATTGGGGGGGGCCTTTCCATGAGCAGTTCTTC. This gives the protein CASSDWGGPFHEQFF.

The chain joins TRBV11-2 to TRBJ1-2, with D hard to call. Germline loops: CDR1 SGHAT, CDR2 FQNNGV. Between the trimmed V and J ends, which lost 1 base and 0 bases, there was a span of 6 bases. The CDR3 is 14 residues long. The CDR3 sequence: CASSLAPANYGYTF. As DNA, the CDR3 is TGTGCCAGCAGCTTAGCCCCAGCTAACTATGGCTACACCTTC.

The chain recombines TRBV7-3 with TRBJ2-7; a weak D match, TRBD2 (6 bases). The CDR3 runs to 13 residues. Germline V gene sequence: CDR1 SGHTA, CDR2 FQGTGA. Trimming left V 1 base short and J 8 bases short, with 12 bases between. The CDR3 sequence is CASSLRGGDQQYF. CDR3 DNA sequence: TGTGCCAGCAGCTTAAGAGGAGGGGACCAGCAGTACTTC.

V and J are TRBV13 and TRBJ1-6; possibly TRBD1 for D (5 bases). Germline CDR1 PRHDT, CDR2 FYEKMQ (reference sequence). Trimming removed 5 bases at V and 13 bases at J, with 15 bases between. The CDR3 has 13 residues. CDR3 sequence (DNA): TGTGCCAGCAGCCCTCGACAGTTTACCCCCCTCCACTTT. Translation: CASSPRQFTPLHF.

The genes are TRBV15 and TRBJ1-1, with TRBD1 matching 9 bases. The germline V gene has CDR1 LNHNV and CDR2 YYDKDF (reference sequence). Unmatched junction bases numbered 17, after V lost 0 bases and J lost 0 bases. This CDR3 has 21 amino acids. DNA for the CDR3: TGTGCCACCAGCAGAGATACCCCCGGGACAGGGTTGTACGCAATGAACACTGAAGCTTTCTTT. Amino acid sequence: CATSRDTPGTGLYAMNTEAFF.

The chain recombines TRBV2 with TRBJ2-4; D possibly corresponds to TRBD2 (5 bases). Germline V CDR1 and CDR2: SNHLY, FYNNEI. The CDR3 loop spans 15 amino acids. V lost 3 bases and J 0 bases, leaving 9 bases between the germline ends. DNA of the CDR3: TGTGCCAGCAGTGAGGAGGACCTAGCCAAAAACATTCAGTACTTC. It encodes CASSEEDLAKNIQYF.

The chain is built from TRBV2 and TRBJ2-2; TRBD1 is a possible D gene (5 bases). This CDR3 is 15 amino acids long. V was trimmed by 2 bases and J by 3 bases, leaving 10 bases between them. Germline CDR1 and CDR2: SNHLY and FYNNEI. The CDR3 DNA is TGTGCCAGCAGTGAAACAGGATCAGACACCGGGGAGCTGTTTTTT. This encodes CASSETGSDTGELFF.

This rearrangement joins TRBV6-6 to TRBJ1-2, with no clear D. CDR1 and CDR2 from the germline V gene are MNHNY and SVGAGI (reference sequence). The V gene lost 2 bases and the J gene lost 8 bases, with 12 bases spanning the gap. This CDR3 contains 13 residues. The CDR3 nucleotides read TGTGCCAGCAGTTACGTCGGGGTGGAAGGCTACACCTTC. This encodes CASSYVGVEGYTF.

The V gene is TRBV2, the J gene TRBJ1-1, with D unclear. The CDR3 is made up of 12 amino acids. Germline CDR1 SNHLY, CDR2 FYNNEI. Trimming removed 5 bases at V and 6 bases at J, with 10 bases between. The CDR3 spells CASSSQRAEAFF. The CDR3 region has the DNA TGTGCCAGCAGTTCACAGAGGGCTGAAGCTTTCTTT.

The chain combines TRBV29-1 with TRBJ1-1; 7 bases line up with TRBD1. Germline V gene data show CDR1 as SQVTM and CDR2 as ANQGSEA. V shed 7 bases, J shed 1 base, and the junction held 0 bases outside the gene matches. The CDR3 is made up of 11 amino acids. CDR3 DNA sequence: TGCAGCGGACAGGGGAACACTGAAGCTTTCTTT. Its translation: CSGQGNTEAFF.

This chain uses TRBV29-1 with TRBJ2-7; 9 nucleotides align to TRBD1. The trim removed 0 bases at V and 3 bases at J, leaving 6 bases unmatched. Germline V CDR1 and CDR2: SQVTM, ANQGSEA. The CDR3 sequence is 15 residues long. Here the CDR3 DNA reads TGCAGCGTTGAAGATCCCACAGGGGGCCGCTACGAGCAGTACTTC. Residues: CSVEDPTGGRYEQYF.

The CDR3 DNA is TGTGCCAGCAGCCGCACAGGGAGCGCAACTAATGAAAAACTGTTTTTT. This codes for CASSRTGSATNEKLFF. The chain links TRBV28 to TRBJ1-4; tentative D call: TRBD1 (6 bases). The CDR3 is 16 residues long. V was cut by 6 bases and J by 0 bases, with 14 bases left in between. In germline, CDR1 is MDHEN, CDR2 SYDVKM.

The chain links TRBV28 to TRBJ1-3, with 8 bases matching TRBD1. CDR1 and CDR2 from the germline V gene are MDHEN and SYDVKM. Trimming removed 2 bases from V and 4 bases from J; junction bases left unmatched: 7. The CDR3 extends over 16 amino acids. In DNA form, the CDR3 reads TGTGCCAGCAGTTTAGACAGACAGGGGTTCGGAAACACCATATATTTT. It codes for CASSLDRQGFGNTIYF.

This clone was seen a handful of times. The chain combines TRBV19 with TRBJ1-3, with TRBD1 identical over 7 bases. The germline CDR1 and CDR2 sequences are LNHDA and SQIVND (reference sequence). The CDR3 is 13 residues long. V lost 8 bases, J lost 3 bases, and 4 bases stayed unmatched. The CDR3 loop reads CASVYRGGNTIYF. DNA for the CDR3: TGTGCCAGTGTATACAGGGGTGGAAACACCATATATTTT.

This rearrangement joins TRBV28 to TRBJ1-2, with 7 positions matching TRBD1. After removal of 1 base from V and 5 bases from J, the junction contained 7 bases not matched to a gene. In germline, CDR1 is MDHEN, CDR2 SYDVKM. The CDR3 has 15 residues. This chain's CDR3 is CASSLSSGTEYGYTF. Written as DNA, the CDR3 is TGTGCCAGCAGTTTATCGTCGGGGACAGAATATGGCTACACCTTC.

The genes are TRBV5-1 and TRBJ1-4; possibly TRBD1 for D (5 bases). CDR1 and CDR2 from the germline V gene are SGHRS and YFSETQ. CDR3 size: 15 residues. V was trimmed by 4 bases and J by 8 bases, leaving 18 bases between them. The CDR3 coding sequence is TGCGCCAGCAGCCGAAACGTAGGGGAAGGGGAAAAACTGTTTTTT. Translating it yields CASSRNVGEGEKLFF.

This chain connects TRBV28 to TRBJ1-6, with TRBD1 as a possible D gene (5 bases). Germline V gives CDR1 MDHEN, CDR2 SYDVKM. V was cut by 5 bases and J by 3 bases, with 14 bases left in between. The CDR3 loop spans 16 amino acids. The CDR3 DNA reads TGTGCCAGCAGTCCCGCCGACAGAAGCTATAATTCACCCCTCCACTTT. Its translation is CASSPADRSYNSPLHF.

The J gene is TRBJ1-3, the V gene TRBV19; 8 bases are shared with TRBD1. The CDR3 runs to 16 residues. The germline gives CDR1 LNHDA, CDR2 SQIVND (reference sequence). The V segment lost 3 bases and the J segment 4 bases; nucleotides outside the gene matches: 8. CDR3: CASSIGPGTGGNTIYF. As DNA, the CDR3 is TGTGCCAGTAGTATTGGGCCCGGGACAGGCGGAAACACCATATATTTT.

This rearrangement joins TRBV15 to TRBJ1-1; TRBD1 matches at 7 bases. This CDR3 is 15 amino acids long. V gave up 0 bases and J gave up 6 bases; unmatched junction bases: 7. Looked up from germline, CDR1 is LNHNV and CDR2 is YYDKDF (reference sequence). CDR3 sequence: CATSRETGWGAEAFF. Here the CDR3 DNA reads TGTGCCACCAGCAGAGAGACAGGGTGGGGCGCTGAAGCTTTCTTT.

The CDR3 DNA is TGTGCCAGCAGCCGCCGAACATCAGCGGGAGGAGGGGAGACCCAGTACTTC. Translated, it gives CASSRRTSAGGGETQYF. This chain joins TRBV4-2 and TRBJ2-5; 9 bases are shared with TRBD2. The trim removed 4 bases at V and 5 bases at J, leaving 14 bases unmatched. Germline CDR1 reads LGHNA; CDR2 reads YNFKEQ. The CDR3 loop spans 17 amino acids.

CDR3 DNA sequence: TGTGCCAGCAGCAACTTAACTAACTATGGCTACACCTTC. Its protein is CASSNLTNYGYTF. The V and J genes are TRBV12-3 or TRBV12-4 and TRBJ1-2; no clear D. CDR3 length: 13 amino acids. Trimming took 6 bases from V and 0 from J, leaving 8 bases between them.

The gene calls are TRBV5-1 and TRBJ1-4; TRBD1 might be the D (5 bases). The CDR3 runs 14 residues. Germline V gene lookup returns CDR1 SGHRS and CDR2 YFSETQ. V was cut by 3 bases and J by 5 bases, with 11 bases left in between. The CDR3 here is CASSSGGVNEKLFF. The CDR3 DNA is TGCGCCAGCAGCTCCGGGGGAGTAAATGAAAAACTGTTTTTT.

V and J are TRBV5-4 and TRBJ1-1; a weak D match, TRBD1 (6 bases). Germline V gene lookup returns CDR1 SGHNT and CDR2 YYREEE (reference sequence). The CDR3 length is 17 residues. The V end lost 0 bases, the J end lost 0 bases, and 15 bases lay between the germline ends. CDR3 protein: CASSLASGGVMNTEAFF. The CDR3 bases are TGTGCCAGCAGCTTGGCCTCGGGGGGCGTGATGAACACTGAAGCTTTCTTT. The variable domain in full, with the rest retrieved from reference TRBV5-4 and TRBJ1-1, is ETGVTQSPTHLIKTRGQQVTLRCSSQSGHNTVSWYQQALGQGPQFIFQYYREEENGRGNFPPRFSGLQFPNYSSELNVNALELDDSALYLCASSLASGGVMNTEAFFGQGTRLTVV.